These 20 T cell receptor beta chains originate from one sample sequenced in a study of high-grade serous ovarian cancer treatment subgroups. Using immunoSEQ multiplex PCR, the repertoire was profiled, and TCRdb retains in-frame clones only, with some absent. The repertoire holds about 40,000 clones, around three quarters seen once, with approximately 3.1% in the top ten. Tumor tissue was taken before any definitive surgery or chemotherapy was given. The material sequenced was tumor tissue. Source of these receptors: a human donor with high-grade serous ovarian cancer.

This clone was found once. The rearrangement uses TRBV28 and TRBJ2-7; TRBD1 matches 8 bases. The germline V gene encodes CDR1 MDHEN and CDR2 SYDVKM. The CDR3 has 15 residues. With V trimmed by 3 bases and J by 5 bases, 9 bases remained unmatched. CDR3: CASSFFDRGTHEQYF. CDR3 sequence (DNA): TGTGCCAGCAGTTTTTTCGACAGGGGTACCCACGAGCAGTACTTC.

This clone was seen once. The CDR3 loop reads CASGLGRQVRGVNTEAFF. Written as DNA, the CDR3 is TGTGCTAGTGGTTTGGGGCGACAGGTCAGGGGTGTGAACACTGAAGCTTTCTTT. J is TRBJ1-1 and V is TRBV12-5; possible D gene TRBD1, 6 bases. Germline CDR1 and CDR2: LGHNT and FRNRAP. Between the trimmed V and J ends, which lost 1 base and 0 bases, there was a span of 18 bases. The CDR3 is 18 amino acids.

V and J are TRBV7-8 and TRBJ1-5; D gene uncertain. This CDR3 region has 14 residues. V was pared by 7 bases and J by 1 base, with 11 bases between. Looked up from germline, CDR1 is SGHVS and CDR2 is FQNEAQ. The CDR3 spells CASTYPGSNQPQHF. CDR3 nucleotide sequence: TGTGCCAGCACTTACCCGGGGAGCAATCAGCCCCAGCATTTT.

This chain uses TRBV6-6 with TRBJ1-2; D unclear. Germline V gene data show CDR1 as MNHNY and CDR2 as SVGAGI (reference sequence). V was cut by 2 bases and J by 8 bases, with 12 bases left in between. The CDR3 totals 13 residues. The CDR3 DNA follows: TGTGCCAGCAGTTACGAGGCCCTTAGGGGCTACACCTTC. Translating gives CASSYEALRGYTF.

The chain carries TRBV28 and TRBJ2-7, with unresolved D. Germline V gene data show CDR1 as MDHEN and CDR2 as SYDVKM. This CDR3 contains 15 residues. V was cut by 5 bases and J by 0 bases, with 14 bases left in between. The CDR3: CASSPRQESSYEQYF. CDR3 coding DNA: TGTGCCAGCAGTCCCCGACAAGAGAGCTCCTACGAGCAGTACTTC.

The CDR3 bases are TGTGCCAGCAGTTTATCGCGTCGCACCGGGGAGCTGTTTTTT. It codes for CASSLSRRTGELFF. J is TRBJ2-2 and V is TRBV27; D ambiguous. The CDR3 covers 14 residues. Per the germline V gene, CDR1 is MNHEY and CDR2 is SMNVEV (reference sequence). Trimming stripped 0 bases from V and 4 bases from J, with 6 bases between.

J is TRBJ2-5 and V is TRBV7-8; 8 bases line up with TRBD1. The CDR3 covers 16 residues. The V gene's germline CDR1 is SGHVS and CDR2 FQNEAQ. V lost 4 bases, J lost 5 bases, and 12 bases stayed unmatched. CDR3 coding DNA: TGTGCCAGCAGCTCCAATGACAGGGGCGAACGTGAGACCCAGTACTTC. Encoded protein: CASSSNDRGERETQYF. The complete variable domain, with remaining parts taken from reference TRBV7-8 and TRBJ2-5, reads GAGVSQSPRYKVAKRGQDVALRCDPISGHVSLFWYQQALGQGPEFLTYFQNEAQLDKSGLPSDRFFAERPEGSVSTLKIQRTQQEDSAVYLCASSSNDRGERETQYFGPGTRLLVL.

The chain employs TRBV12-5 and TRBJ2-2; D possibly matches TRBD1 or TRBD2 (5 bases each). The V gene lost 2 bases and the J gene lost 1 base, with 17 bases spanning the gap. CDR1 and CDR2 from the germline V gene are LGHNT and FRNRAP. This CDR3 is 18 amino acids long. The CDR3 sequence: CASGLNRDGHVNTGELFF. The CDR3 DNA reads TGTGCTAGTGGTTTGAACCGGGACGGGCACGTGAACACCGGGGAGCTGTTTTTT.

The rearrangement links TRBV14 to TRBJ2-7; D gene unclear. CDR1 is SGHDN and CDR2 is FVKESK in the germline V gene. The CDR3 contains 12 residues. V lost 0 bases to trimming and J lost 3 bases, with 3 bases between them. CDR3 nucleotide sequence: TGTGCCAGCAGCCAAGAAGGCTACGAGCAGTACTTC. It encodes CASSQEGYEQYF.

This clone was observed a handful of times. The chain employs TRBV7-2 and TRBJ2-3; a weak D match, TRBD2 (6 bases). The germline gives CDR1 SGHTA, CDR2 FQGNSA. The V and J ends lost 3 bases and 2 bases respectively, with 12 bases between them. The CDR3 is made up of 15 amino acids. This CDR3 is CASSFDLASTDTQYF. CDR3 in DNA: TGTGCCAGCAGCTTCGACCTAGCGTCCACAGATACGCAGTATTTT. Complete variable domain (other parts from reference TRBV7-2 and TRBJ2-3): GAGVSQSPSNKVTEKGKDVELRCDPISGHTALYWYRQSLGQGLEFLIYFQGNSAPDKSGLPSDRFSAERTGGSVSTLTIQRTQQEDSAVYLCASSFDLASTDTQYFGPGTRLTVL.

The chain employs TRBV5-1 and TRBJ2-5; TRBD1 matches at 9 bases. CDR3 length: 15 residues. Per germline, CDR1 SGHRS and CDR2 YFSETQ. Trimming removed 7 bases from V and 3 bases from J; junction bases left unmatched: 10. CDR3 in amino acids: CASDKTGTGKETQYF. CDR3 DNA sequence: TGCGCCAGCGATAAGACCGGGACAGGGAAAGAGACCCAGTACTTC.

V usage is TRBV28 and J usage is TRBJ2-7, with a possible D match to TRBD1 (6 bases). Looked up from germline, CDR1 is MDHEN and CDR2 is SYDVKM. The length of the CDR3 is 13 residues. The V and J ends lost 6 bases and 5 bases respectively, with 14 bases between them. CDR3 bases: TGTGCCAGCAGCCCCCGTACAGGGAACGAGCAGTACTTC. Its protein is CASSPRTGNEQYF.

This chain links TRBV28 with TRBJ1-3; D is unresolved. Trimming cost V 4 bases and J 0 bases, with 7 bases left between them. CDR3 size: 14 residues. Germline lookup yields CDR1 MDHEN and CDR2 SYDVKM. This chain's CDR3 is CASSSADSGNTIYF. CDR3 DNA sequence: TGTGCCAGCAGTTCGGCGGACTCTGGAAACACCATATATTTT.

This clone was detected only once. The chain has TRBV5-8 and TRBJ2-2; D unclear. The CDR3 length is 11 residues. The V and J ends lost 5 bases and 5 bases respectively, with 4 bases between them. CDR1 SGHTS and CDR2 YDEGEE come from the germline V gene. CDR3 region: CASRGTGELFF. CDR3 sequence (DNA): TGTGCCAGCAGGGGAACCGGGGAGCTGTTTTTT.

The chain links TRBV4-2 to TRBJ2-7; tentatively, D is TRBD1 or TRBD2 (5 bases each). The V gene lost 0 bases and the J gene lost 1 base, with 16 bases spanning the gap. Germline V gene lookup returns CDR1 LGHNA and CDR2 YNFKEQ. The CDR3 is 17 amino acids. DNA of the CDR3: TGTGCCAGCAGCCAAGATCTCGAGGGGCCCAGTTCCTACGAGCAGTACTTC. Its translation: CASSQDLEGPSSYEQYF.

The chain couples TRBV4-3 to TRBJ1-3; D call uncertain. V lost 1 base to trimming and J lost 4 bases, with 8 bases between them. The CDR3 totals 14 residues. CDR1 and CDR2 from the germline V gene are LGHNA and YSLEER. Here the CDR3 reads CASSQVGMGNTIYF. The CDR3 nucleotides read TGCGCCAGCAGCCAAGTTGGGATGGGAAACACCATATATTTT.

This clone was seen a single time. V usage is TRBV28 and J usage is TRBJ1-2, with 9 bases identical to TRBD1. V lost 5 bases, J lost 4 bases, and 2 bases stayed unmatched. CDR3 length: 13 amino acids. Per germline, CDR1 MDHEN and CDR2 SYDVKM. For the CDR3, the DNA is TGTGCCAGCAGTGGGGGACAGGGCTATGGCTACACCTTC. It translates to CASSGGQGYGYTF.

This clone has a handful of counts. The chain is built from TRBV19 and TRBJ1-2; no clear D gene. This CDR3 has 14 amino acids. Deletions cut 6 bases from V and 8 bases from J, with 19 bases between. CDR1 is LNHDA and CDR2 is SQIVND in the germline V gene (reference sequence). CDR3 sequence reads: CASRLKLGARGYTF. The DNA of the CDR3 is TGTGCCAGTAGACTAAAGTTGGGAGCGCGGGGCTACACCTTC.

This rearrangement joins TRBV27 to TRBJ2-1; 11 nucleotides align to TRBD2. CDR3 length equals 16 residues. The trim removed 6 bases at V and 5 bases at J, leaving 9 bases unmatched. Germline V gene lookup returns CDR1 MNHEY and CDR2 SMNVEV (reference sequence). The CDR3 spells CASSPVLAGGDNEQFF. CDR3 DNA sequence: TGTGCCAGCAGCCCTGTTCTAGCGGGAGGCGACAATGAGCAGTTCTTC.

This chain joins TRBV7-2 and TRBJ1-4; D is undetermined. The CDR3 loop spans 15 amino acids. V gave up 9 bases and J gave up 0 bases, with 14 bases separating them. Germline V gene data show CDR1 as SGHTA and CDR2 as FQGNSA. The CDR3 sequence is CASTPSRATNEKLFF. CDR3 sequence (DNA): TGTGCCAGTACACCTAGTCGGGCAACTAATGAAAAACTGTTTTTT.